The 25 T cell receptor beta chains listed next were all sequenced from one sample in a study of T cells after yellow fever vaccination. MiXCR was run by TCRdb on the 5' RACE reads, yielding one entry per CDR3 protein. Here the sample spans about 52,000 distinct CDR3 sequences, 6.6% being singletons. This specimen consisted of CD8+ T cells not binding an NS4B(214-222) dextramer, sorted from PBMCs, obtained about 49 days after the first yellow fever vaccination. These receptors were obtained from a man between 18 and 35 years old who received the YFV17D yellow fever vaccine.

This clonotype was detected ten times or more. The chain couples TRBV12-3 or TRBV12-4 to TRBJ2-2; either TRBD1 or TRBD2 may fit D (5 bases each). CDR3 length equals 16 residues. V was shortened by 3 bases and J by 5 bases, with 16 bases between the two germline ends. Here the CDR3 reads CASSLRGPSGTGELFF. CDR3 in DNA: TGTGCCAGCAGTTTGAGGGGACCGAGTGGGACCGGGGAGCTGTTTTTT.

This clonotype showed up many times. The chain recombines TRBV9 with TRBJ2-7; D possibly corresponds to TRBD1 (5 bases). The germline CDR1 and CDR2 sequences are SGDLS and YYNGEE. The V end was cut by 2 bases, the J end by 2 bases, with 11 bases between. This CDR3 is built from 14 residues. Written as DNA, the CDR3 is TGTGCCAGCAGCGTGGCAGGGAATGCCTACGAGCAGTACTTC. It yields the protein CASSVAGNAYEQYF.

This clonotype was recorded at least ten times. The rearrangement uses TRBV20-1 and TRBJ2-1; no reliable D call. The germline V and J ends were trimmed by 3 bases and 8 bases, with 14 bases remaining between them. The CDR3 covers 13 residues. The germline CDR1 and CDR2 sequences are DFQATT and SNEGSKA (reference sequence). CDR3 bases: TGCAGTGCTAGGATCTTAGTTAAGCATGAGCAGTTCTTC. As protein: CSARILVKHEQFF.

V is TRBV20-1 and J is TRBJ2-3; TRBD1 agrees at 9 bases. Germline values: CDR1 DFQATT, CDR2 SNEGSKA (reference sequence). Unmatched junction bases numbered 16, after V lost 3 bases and J lost 3 bases. The CDR3 has 18 residues. CDR3: CSASPLNRDRVPTDTQYF. CDR3 in DNA: TGCAGTGCTAGCCCCCTAAACCGGGACAGGGTTCCGACAGATACGCAGTATTTT.

The sample holds many counts of this clonotype. The chain links TRBV4-1 to TRBJ2-7; D possibly corresponds to TRBD1 (7 bases). This CDR3 is 15 amino acids long. V was pared by 4 bases and J by 0 bases, with 13 bases between. CDR1 is MGHRA, CDR2 YSYEKL, per germline. Written as DNA, the CDR3 is TGCGCCAGCAGCCTCAGGGGGGAAAGCTCCTACGAGCAGTACTTC. Translating gives CASSLRGESSYEQYF.

This chain links TRBV3-1 with TRBJ2-3; 8 positions agree with TRBD2. This CDR3 spans 18 amino acids. CDR1 LGHDT and CDR2 YNNKEL come from the germline V gene (reference sequence). CDR3 sequence: CTFSLGLSSGGRSDTQYF. The CDR3 DNA follows: TGTACCTTCAGTTTAGGGCTTTCGTCGGGGGGGCGATCAGATACGCAGTATTTT.

This clonotype was seen more than once but under ten times. This rearrangement joins TRBV5-4 to TRBJ2-1; no definite D call. The germline V gene encodes CDR1 SGHNT and CDR2 YYREEE (reference sequence). Between the trimmed V and J ends, which lost 0 bases and 5 bases, there was a span of 6 bases. CDR3 length: 13 amino acids. As DNA, the CDR3 is TGTGCCAGCAGCTTGGTGGCAGACAATGAGCAGTTCTTC. Its protein product is CASSLVADNEQFF. The full variable domain, with the rest looked up from reference TRBV5-4 and TRBJ2-1, is ETGVTQSPTHLIKTRGQQVTLRCSSQSGHNTVSWYQQALGQGPQFIFQYYREEENGRGNFPPRFSGLQFPNYSSELNVNALELDDSALYLCASSLVADNEQFFGPGTRLTVL.

CDR3 DNA: TGCAGTGTTAGGCGGGGTGAGCAGTTCTTC. This gives the protein CSVRRGEQFF. The chain recombines TRBV20-1 with TRBJ2-1; possible D gene TRBD2, 6 bases. The V end lost 7 bases, the J end lost 9 bases, and 10 bases lay between the germline ends. The CDR3 is 10 residues long. Germline CDR1 reads DFQATT; CDR2 reads SNEGSKA (reference sequence).

The sample holds a few counts of this clonotype. The CDR3 sequence is CASSSGRERNYNEQFF. The DNA of the CDR3 is TGTGCCAGCAGCTCGGGGCGCGAGCGGAATTACAATGAGCAGTTCTTC. The gene calls are TRBV5-6 and TRBJ2-1, with D perhaps being TRBD1 or TRBD2 (5 bases each). Germline V gene data show CDR1 as SGHDT and CDR2 as YYEEEE. V lost 3 bases to trimming and J lost 4 bases, with 17 bases between them. CDR3 length: 16 amino acids.

The chain carries TRBV7-2 and TRBJ2-1; 7 positions agree with TRBD2. Germline V lookup: CDR1 SGHTA, CDR2 FQGNSA. The V segment lost 3 bases and the J segment 5 bases; nucleotides outside the gene matches: 7. CDR3 length equals 15 residues. CDR3 DNA sequence: TGTGCCAGCAGCTTGTTTGCGGGGGAAAACAATGAGCAGTTCTTC. Its translation: CASSLFAGENNEQFF.

V and J are TRBV7-2 and TRBJ2-7; 12 bases fit TRBD2. Looked up from germline, CDR1 is SGHTA and CDR2 is FQGNSA. This CDR3 spans 20 amino acids. Trimming cost V 4 bases and J 4 bases; bases outside gene matches: 20. CDR3 loop: CASSSTPASSGGAERYEQYV. As DNA, the CDR3 is TGTGCCAGCAGCTCGACCCCCGCATCTAGCGGGGGGGCAGAGAGGTACGAGCAGTACGTC.

This clonotype was seen repeatedly, ten times or more. This chain connects TRBV6-5 to TRBJ2-3; 9 bases fit TRBD2. The V gene end was trimmed by 7 bases and the J gene end by 2 bases; junction bases not matched to a gene: 4. The CDR3 is 14 amino acids. The germline CDR1 and CDR2 sequences are MNHEY and SVGAGI. In DNA, the CDR3 is TGTGCCAGCAACGGCGGGGGGGTCACAGATACGCAGTATTTT. This sequence encodes CASNGGGVTDTQYF.

This clonotype came up many times. The chain is built from TRBV4-1 and TRBJ1-1, with 8 bases matching TRBD1. Germline V gene sequence: CDR1 MGHRA, CDR2 YSYEKL. V was pared by 1 base and J by 8 bases, with 12 bases of the junction left unmatched. The CDR3 runs 16 residues. The CDR3 is CASSQGFPQGAVEAFF. The CDR3 DNA is TGCGCCAGCAGCCAAGGGTTCCCGCAGGGGGCGGTCGAAGCTTTCTTT.

This clonotype was counted at least ten times. This chain uses TRBV29-1 with TRBJ2-7, with TRBD1 identical over 8 bases. CDR3 length: 13 amino acids. Losses at the gene ends were 7 bases for V and 2 bases for J; bases not matched to a gene: 7. Germline V CDR1 and CDR2: SQVTM, ANQGSEA. CDR3 coding DNA: TGCAGCGCCGTAGGACAGGGACCCTACGAGCAGTACTTC. Its translation is CSAVGQGPYEQYF.

The rearrangement joins TRBV6-6 to TRBJ2-5, with 7 bases identical to TRBD1. The CDR3 is 12 residues long. Germline CDR1 and CDR2: MNHNY and SVGAGI (reference sequence). V shed 7 bases, J shed 1 base, and the junction held 0 bases outside the gene matches. The CDR3 reads CASKGAQETQYF. The CDR3 region has the DNA TGTGCCAGCAAGGGGGCCCAAGAGACCCAGTACTTC.

This chain joins TRBV27 and TRBJ1-1; possibly TRBD1 for D (6 bases). Germline CDR1 is MNHEY and CDR2 is SMNVEV (reference sequence). V gave up 1 base and J gave up 6 bases, with 9 bases separating them. The CDR3 has 13 residues. The CDR3 DNA is TGTGCCAGCAGTTTATTACAGGGCTCTGAAGCTTTCTTT. Translation gives CASSLLQGSEAFF.

This clonotype has a handful of counts. The rearrangement links TRBV12-3 or TRBV12-4 to TRBJ2-3, with 13 nucleotides matching TRBD2. The CDR3 totals 16 residues. The V and J ends lost 6 bases and 2 bases, in that order; junction bases with no gene match: 5. CDR3 in amino acids: CASSQLAGGPTDTQYF. The CDR3, as DNA: TGTGCCAGCAGCCAACTAGCGGGGGGGCCCACAGATACGCAGTATTTT.

The V gene is TRBV7-2, the J gene TRBJ2-1; 7 bases are a match to TRBD1. Germline CDR1 reads SGHTA; CDR2 reads FQGNSA. There are 17 residues in the CDR3. Unmatched junction bases numbered 13, after V lost 4 bases and J lost 4 bases. The CDR3 region has the DNA TGTGCCAGCAGCTCCTCCCCGTCGGGACAGCGTTACAATGAGCAGTTCTTC. It translates to CASSSSPSGQRYNEQFF.

At least ten counts were recorded for this clonotype. The chain employs TRBV3-1 and TRBJ2-7; either TRBD1 or TRBD2 may supply D (5 bases each). The germline gives CDR1 LGHDT, CDR2 YNNKEL (reference sequence). With 4 bases removed from V and 0 bases from J, the gap between germline ends came to 13 bases. This CDR3 spans 15 amino acids. CDR3 amino acids: CASSLDRLSSYEQYF. The CDR3 region has the DNA TGTGCCAGCAGCCTAGACAGACTAAGCTCCTACGAGCAGTACTTC.

This clonotype has ten or more counts. V usage is TRBV7-9 and J usage is TRBJ2-1, with D tentatively TRBD2 (5 bases). V dropped 7 bases and J dropped 6 bases, with 10 bases sitting between them. CDR1 SEHNR and CDR2 FQNEAQ come from the germline V gene (reference sequence). CDR3 length: 12 amino acids. The CDR3 DNA follows: TGTGCCAGCACCGAGGGCGGCAATGAGCAGTTCTTC. Its translation: CASTEGGNEQFF.

This clonotype was seen at least ten times. The rearrangement links TRBV20-1 to TRBJ2-1; 8 bases map to TRBD2. J lost 2 bases, V lost 6 bases, and 9 bases had no gene match. The CDR3 is 15 amino acids. In germline, CDR1 is DFQATT, CDR2 SNEGSKA (reference sequence). DNA of the CDR3: TGCAGTGCCCGAGACGGGGGGGGTCCCTACAATGAGCAGTTCTTC. As protein: CSARDGGGPYNEQFF.

This rearrangement joins TRBV20-1 to TRBJ1-1; 8 bases are shared with TRBD1. The germline CDR1 and CDR2 sequences are DFQATT and SNEGSKA (reference sequence). The V and J ends lost 2 bases and 4 bases, in that order; junction bases with no gene match: 6. The CDR3 length is 14 residues. For the CDR3, the DNA is TGCAGTGCTAGACAGACAGGGGTGGTCACTGAAGCTTTCTTT. Encoded protein: CSARQTGVVTEAFF.

This clonotype was observed many times. The chain employs TRBV2 and TRBJ2-7, with D perhaps matching TRBD2 (6 bases). The CDR3 contains 15 residues. The V end lost 6 bases, the J end lost 1 base, and 16 bases lay between the germline ends. Germline V gene sequence: CDR1 SNHLY, CDR2 FYNNEI. This CDR3 reads CASRLSGVWSYEQYV. As DNA, the CDR3 is TGTGCCAGCAGGCTATCGGGAGTTTGGTCCTACGAGCAGTACGTC.

This clonotype was detected ten times or more. This chain uses TRBV27 with TRBJ1-5; D is unclear. V lost 6 bases and J lost 3, with 12 bases in between. The germline CDR1 and CDR2 sequences are MNHEY and SMNVEV (reference sequence). The CDR3 consists of 14 residues. The CDR3 region has the DNA TGTGCCAGCAGCCTTGTTGGGATCAATCAGCCCCAGCATTTT. This sequence encodes CASSLVGINQPQHF.

This clonotype was picked up one time. This may come from a read error, since a much larger clone is one base off. J is TRBJ1-5 and V is TRBV4-1; D is undetermined. The CDR3 runs 14 residues. The germline CDR1 and CDR2 sequences are MGHRA and YSYEKL. CDR3 in amino acids: CASSQVGSKQPQHF. The CDR3 region has the DNA TGCGCCAGCAGCCAAGTGGGTAGCAAACAGCCCCAGCATTTT.